What follows describes a single TCR beta chain. The antigen is not known. This sample was taken from a study of PD-1 blockade in classical Hodgkin lymphoma. Across the study: Intravenous nivolumab at 3 mg/kg was given to patients every 2 weeks. General study findings and limits: Reports described newly diagnosed patients as having lower baseline TCR diversity than healthy donors.

Each patient's relapse followed autologous stem cell transplantation, and brentuximab vedotin exposure varied. CDR3 length: 18 residues. Trimming shortened V by 0 bases and J by 9 bases, and 26 bases separated the two germline ends. The germline gives CDR1 SGHAT, CDR2 FQNNGV. Produced via immunoSEQ multiplex PCR; TCRdb's table is partial and in-frame only. The table includes about 37,000 clones, just over 75% detected once. J is TRBJ1-2 and V is TRBV11-2; D may be TRBD1 (5 bases). This TCR came from a human donor with classical Hodgkin lymphoma. This material consisted of peripheral blood mononuclear cells (PBMCs), taken before the second cycle of nivolumab. The CDR3 sequence: CASSLDKMGQAIWGSYTF. CDR3 nucleotide sequence: TGTGCCAGCAGCTTAGATAAAATGGGGCAGGCGATCTGGGGGAGCTACACCTTC.